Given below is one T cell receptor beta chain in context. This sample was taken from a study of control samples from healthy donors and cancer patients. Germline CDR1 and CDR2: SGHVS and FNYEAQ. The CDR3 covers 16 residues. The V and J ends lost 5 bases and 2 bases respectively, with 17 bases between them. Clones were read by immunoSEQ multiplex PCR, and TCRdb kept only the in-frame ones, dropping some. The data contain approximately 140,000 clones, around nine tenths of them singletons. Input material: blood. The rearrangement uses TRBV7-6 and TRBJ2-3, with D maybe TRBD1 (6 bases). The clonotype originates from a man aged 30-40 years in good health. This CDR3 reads CASSAIRGRDTDTQYF. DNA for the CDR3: TGTGCCAGCAGCGCTATCAGGGGAAGGGACACAGATACGCAGTATTTT.